These 2 T cell receptor beta chains came from one sample sequenced in a study of shared clonotypes between healthy human individuals. Sequencing was performed with immunoSEQ multiplex PCR; in TCRdb, only in-frame clones are kept and a portion is missing. The table records more than 200,000 clones, 65% of them present only once. Sample: memory CD4+ T cells sorted from blood. Subset described: CD45RA-negative fraction. The receptor source for this set is a man in his thirties or forties in good health.

The chain joins TRBV5-6 to TRBJ1-5; D is ambiguous. V dropped 2 bases and J dropped 6 bases, with 15 bases sitting between them. The CDR3 covers 15 residues. The germline gives CDR1 SGHDT, CDR2 YYEEEE. DNA for the CDR3: TGTGCCAGCAGCTTCGCCGCTGCCAGAAGTCAGCCCCAGCATTTT. It encodes CASSFAAARSQPQHF. The full variable domain, its missing parts supplied by reference TRBV5-6 and TRBJ1-5, is DAGVTQSPTHLIKTRGQQVTLRCSPKSGHDTVSWYQQALGQGPQFIFQYYEEEERQRGNFPDRFSGHQFPNYSSELNVNALLLGDSALYLCASSFAAARSQPQHFGDGTRLSIL.

This clone has a handful of counts. The J gene is TRBJ1-3, the V gene TRBV7-8; D possibly corresponds to TRBD1 (6 bases). CDR1 is SGHVS, CDR2 FQNEAQ, per germline. Deletions cut 6 bases from V and 0 bases from J, with 15 bases between. This CDR3 region has 16 residues. The CDR3: CASSFPGQRSGNTIYF. The CDR3 nucleotides read TGTGCCAGCAGTTTTCCGGGACAACGCTCTGGAAACACCATATATTTT.